This entry features one T cell receptor beta chain sequence. Antigen: not known. The entry originates in a study of shared clonotypes between healthy human individuals. General study results and limits: Researchers found naive subsets generally carried larger estimated richness than memory subsets.

Naivety among CD8 cells was defined by CD45RO negativity and positive CCR7 selection, thereby excluding terminally differentiated effector memory CD45RA+ cells. Within Nashville, Tennessee resided all donors, each a Caucasian adult. The authors distributed each subset's genomic DNA evenly over several immunoSEQ plates. Generated by immunoSEQ multiplex PCR, the TCRdb table keeps only in-frame clones and is missing some. The table includes about 580,000 clones, roughly 98% detected once. Trimming stripped 0 bases from V and 5 bases from J, with 25 bases between. CDR1 SGDLS and CDR2 YYNGEE come from the germline V gene. This CDR3 is 19 amino acids long.

The source of this sequence is a young man in good health. This chain joins TRBV9 and TRBJ2-3; D might be TRBD1 or TRBD2, each matching 6 bases. The sequenced sample consisted of naive CD8+ T cells sorted from blood. CDR3 nucleotide sequence: TGTGCCAGCAGCGTAGCCCGGATTGGGGGGCGGGGCACTCAAGATACGCAGTATTTT. It is translated as CASSVARIGGRGTQDTQYF.